The TCR beta chain described here comes from a study of T cell responses to AZD1222 COVID-19 vaccine. The V and J ends lost 0 bases and 1 base respectively, with 6 bases between them. This CDR3 contains 14 residues. In germline, CDR1 is ENHRY, CDR2 SYGVKD. Profiling relied on immunoSEQ multiplex PCR, and the TCRdb table lists in-frame clones only, not all of them. The sample contains 74,000 or so clones, around four fifths of which appear only once. V is TRBV10-3 and J is TRBJ1-1; D is uncertain. This receptor was identified in an adult in good health. Source: peripheral blood, taken on day 0 of AZD1222 vaccination. The CDR3 loop is CAISESPGNTEAFF. CDR3 sequence (DNA): TGTGCCATCAGTGAGTCGCCGGGGAACACTGAAGCTTTCTTT.